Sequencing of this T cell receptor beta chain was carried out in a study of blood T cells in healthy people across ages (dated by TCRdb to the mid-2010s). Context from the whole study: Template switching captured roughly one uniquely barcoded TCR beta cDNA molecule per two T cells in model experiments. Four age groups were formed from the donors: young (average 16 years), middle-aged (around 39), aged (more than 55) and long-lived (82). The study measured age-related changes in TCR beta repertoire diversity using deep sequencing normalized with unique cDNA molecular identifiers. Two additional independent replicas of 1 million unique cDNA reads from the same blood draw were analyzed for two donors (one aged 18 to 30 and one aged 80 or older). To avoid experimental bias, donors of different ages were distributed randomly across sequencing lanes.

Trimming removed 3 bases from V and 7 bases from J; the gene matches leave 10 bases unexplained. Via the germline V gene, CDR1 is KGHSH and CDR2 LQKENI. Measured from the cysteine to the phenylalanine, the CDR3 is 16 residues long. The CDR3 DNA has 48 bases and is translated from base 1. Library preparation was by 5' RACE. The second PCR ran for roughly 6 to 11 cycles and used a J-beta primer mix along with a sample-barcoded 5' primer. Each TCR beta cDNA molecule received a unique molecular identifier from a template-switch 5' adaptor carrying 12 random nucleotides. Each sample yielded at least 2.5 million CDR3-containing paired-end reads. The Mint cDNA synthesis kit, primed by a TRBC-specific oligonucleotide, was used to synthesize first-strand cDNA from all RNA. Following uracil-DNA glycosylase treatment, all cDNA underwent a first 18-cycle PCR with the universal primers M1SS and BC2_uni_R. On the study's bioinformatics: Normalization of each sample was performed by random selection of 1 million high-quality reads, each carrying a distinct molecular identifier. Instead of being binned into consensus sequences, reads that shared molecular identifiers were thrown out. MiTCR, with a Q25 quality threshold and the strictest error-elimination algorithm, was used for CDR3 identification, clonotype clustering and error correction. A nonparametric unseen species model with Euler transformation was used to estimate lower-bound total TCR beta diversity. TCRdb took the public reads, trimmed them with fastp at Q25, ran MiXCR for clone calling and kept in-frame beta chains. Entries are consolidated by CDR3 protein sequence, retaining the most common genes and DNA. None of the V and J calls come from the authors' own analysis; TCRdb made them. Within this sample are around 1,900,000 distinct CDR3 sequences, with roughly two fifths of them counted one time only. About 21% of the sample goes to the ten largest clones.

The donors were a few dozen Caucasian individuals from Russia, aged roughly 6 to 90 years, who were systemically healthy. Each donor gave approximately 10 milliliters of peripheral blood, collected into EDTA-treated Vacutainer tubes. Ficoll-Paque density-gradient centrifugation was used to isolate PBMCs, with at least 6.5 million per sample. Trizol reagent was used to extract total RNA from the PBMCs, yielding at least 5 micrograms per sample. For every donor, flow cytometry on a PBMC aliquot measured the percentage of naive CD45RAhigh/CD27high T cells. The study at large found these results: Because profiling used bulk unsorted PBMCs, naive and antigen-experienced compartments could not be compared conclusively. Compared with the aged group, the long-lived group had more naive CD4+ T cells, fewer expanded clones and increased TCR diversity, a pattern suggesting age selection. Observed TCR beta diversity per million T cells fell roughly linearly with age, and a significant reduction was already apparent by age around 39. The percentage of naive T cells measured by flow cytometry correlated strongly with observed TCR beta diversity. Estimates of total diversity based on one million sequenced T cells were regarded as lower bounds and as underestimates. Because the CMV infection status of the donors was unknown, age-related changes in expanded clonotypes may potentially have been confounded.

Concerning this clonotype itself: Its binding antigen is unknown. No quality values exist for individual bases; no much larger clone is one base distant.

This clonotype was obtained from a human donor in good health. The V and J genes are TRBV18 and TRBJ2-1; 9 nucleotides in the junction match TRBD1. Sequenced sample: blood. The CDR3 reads CASSPRQGQGGNEQFF. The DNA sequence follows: TGTGCCAGCTCACCGCGTCAGGGACAGGGTGGGAATGAGCAGTTCTTC.